This is a list of T cell receptor beta chains from one sample in a study of shared clonotypes between healthy human individuals. The table came from immunoSEQ multiplex PCR; TCRdb's copy has only in-frame clones and leaves some out. The sample carries about 2 million clones, about 95% recorded once. The sequencing input was naive CD8+ T cells sorted from blood. Receptors were obtained from a man between 18 and 29 years old in good health. Both conserved end residues are part of each CDR3. D genes are given only for firm matches.

j_call v_call d_call cdr3_aa cdr3_nt
TRBJ1-2 TRBV4-3 NA CASSPKLTDWGLNYGYTF TGCGCCAGCAGCCCTAAACTCACGGACTGGGGCCTCAACTATGGCTACACCTTC
TRBJ2-7 TRBV28 NA CASSSSLGRVGEDEQYF TGTGCCAGCAGTTCATCTCTGGGCAGGGTGGGGGAGGACGAGCAGTACTTC
TRBJ2-5 TRBV7-9 TRBD2 CASSLALAGQSEETQYF TGTGCCAGCAGCTTAGCACTAGCGGGTCAATCAGAAGAGACCCAGTACTTC
TRBJ2-3 TRBV4-2 TRBD2 CASSQVFRPGLAGETDTQYF TGTGCCAGCAGCCAAGTGTTCCGGCCGGGACTAGCGGGAGAAACAGATACGCAGTATTTT
TRBJ1-2 TRBV15 NA CATSGAANYGYTF TGTGCCACCAGCGGTGCAGCTAACTATGGCTACACCTTC
TRBJ2-3 TRBV5-1 NA CASGLSSGTDTQYF TGCGCCAGCGGTTTATCGTCCGGCACAGATACGCAGTATTTT
TRBJ1-5 TRBV18 TRBD1 CASSLTGEGNQPQHF TGTGCCAGCTCACTGACAGGGGAGGGCAATCAGCCCCAGCATTTT
TRBJ1-5 TRBV5-5 TRBD1 CASSLTGQGRGQPQHF TGTGCCAGCAGCCTGACGGGACAGGGGAGAGGTCAGCCCCAGCATTTT
TRBJ2-5 TRBV4-2 NA CASSQSTIQETQYF TGTGCCAGCAGCCAATCTACTATCCAAGAGACCCAGTACTTC
TRBJ2-7 TRBV28 NA CASSLFQNEQYF TGTGCCAGCAGTTTATTCCAAAACGAGCAGTACTTC